This T cell receptor beta chain emerged from a study of T cell responses to AZD1222 COVID-19 vaccine. Points from the study as a whole: Repertoire samples came only from after the peak T cell response. Vaccine-associated CD4 TCRs spanned spike, dominant at 160-218 and 743-854. Seropositive AZD1222 recipients at baseline numbered only five to seven. Spike-specific TCR breadth and depth went up after people got two AZD1222 doses.

The CDR3 spans 14 residues. Between the trimmed V and J ends, which lost 0 bases and 4 bases, there was a span of 9 bases. Per germline, CDR1 SNHLY and CDR2 FYNNEI. A word on this clone: Its antigen is not identified.

Measured with immunoSEQ multiplex PCR; TCRdb has only the in-frame clones, and not every one. The data contain under 95,000 clones, 70% to 90% of them singletons. V and J are TRBV2 and TRBJ1-1; no definite D call. The sequence came from an adult who received the AZD1222 COVID-19 vaccine. The sequences come from peripheral blood, collected 28 days after the second AZD1222 dose. The CDR3 region has the DNA TGTGCCAGCAGTGAAGCGCTTCTGGCCACTGAAGCTTTCTTT. Its translation is CASSEALLATEAFF.